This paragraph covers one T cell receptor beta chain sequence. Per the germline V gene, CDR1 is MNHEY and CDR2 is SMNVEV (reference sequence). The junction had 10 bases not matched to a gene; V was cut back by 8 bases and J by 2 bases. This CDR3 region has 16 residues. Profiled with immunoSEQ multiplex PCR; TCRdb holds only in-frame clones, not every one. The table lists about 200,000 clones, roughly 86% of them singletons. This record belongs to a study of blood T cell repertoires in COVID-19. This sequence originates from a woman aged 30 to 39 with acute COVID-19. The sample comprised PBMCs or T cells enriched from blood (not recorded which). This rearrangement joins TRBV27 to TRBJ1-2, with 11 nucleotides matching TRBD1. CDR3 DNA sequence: TGTGCCAGCCCTAAAGGGACAGGGGGATCGAACTATGGCTACACCTTC. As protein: CASPKGTGGSNYGYTF.